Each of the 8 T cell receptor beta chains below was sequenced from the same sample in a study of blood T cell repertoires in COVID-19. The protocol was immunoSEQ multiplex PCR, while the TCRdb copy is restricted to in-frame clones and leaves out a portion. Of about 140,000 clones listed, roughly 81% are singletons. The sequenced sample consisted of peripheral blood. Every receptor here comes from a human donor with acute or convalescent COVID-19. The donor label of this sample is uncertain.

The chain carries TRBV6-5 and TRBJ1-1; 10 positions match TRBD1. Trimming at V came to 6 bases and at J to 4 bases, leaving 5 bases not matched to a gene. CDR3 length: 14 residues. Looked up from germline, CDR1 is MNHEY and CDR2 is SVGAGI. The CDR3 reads CASSAGTGVTEAFF. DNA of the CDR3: TGTGCCAGCAGCGCCGGGACAGGGGTCACTGAAGCTTTCTTT.

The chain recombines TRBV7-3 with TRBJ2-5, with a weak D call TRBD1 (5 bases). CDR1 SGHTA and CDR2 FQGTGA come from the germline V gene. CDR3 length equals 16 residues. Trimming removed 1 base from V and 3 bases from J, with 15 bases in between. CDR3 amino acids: CASSLNSAGNKETQYF. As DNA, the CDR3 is TGTGCCAGCAGCTTAAACTCCGCAGGGAATAAAGAGACCCAGTACTTC.

CDR3 sequence reads: CASSWTAYSNQPQHF. The CDR3, as DNA: TGTGCCAGCAGCTGGACAGCTTATAGCAATCAGCCCCAGCATTTT. The chain has TRBV5-6 and TRBJ1-5, with D maybe TRBD1 (6 bases). The CDR3 is 15 amino acids. Germline CDR1 reads SGHDT; CDR2 reads YYEEEE. Trimming pared 3 bases from V and 0 bases from J, leaving 10 bases between.

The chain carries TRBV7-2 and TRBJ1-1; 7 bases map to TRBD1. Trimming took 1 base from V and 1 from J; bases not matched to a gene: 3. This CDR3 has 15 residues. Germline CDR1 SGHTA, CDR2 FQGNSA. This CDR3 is CASSLVGGANTEAFF. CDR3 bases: TGTGCCAGCAGCTTAGTAGGGGGCGCGAACACTGAAGCTTTCTTT.

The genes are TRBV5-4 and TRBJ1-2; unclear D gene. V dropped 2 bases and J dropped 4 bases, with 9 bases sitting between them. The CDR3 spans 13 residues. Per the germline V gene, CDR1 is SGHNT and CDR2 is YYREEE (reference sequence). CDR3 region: CASSLNPLYGYTF. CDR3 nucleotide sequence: TGTGCCAGCAGCTTAAACCCACTCTATGGCTACACCTTC.

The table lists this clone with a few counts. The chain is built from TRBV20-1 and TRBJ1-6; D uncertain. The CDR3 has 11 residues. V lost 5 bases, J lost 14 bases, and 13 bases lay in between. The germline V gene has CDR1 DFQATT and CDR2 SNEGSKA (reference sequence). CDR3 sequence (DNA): TGCAGTGCTTCCTTCAGATTGGCCCTCCACTTT. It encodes CSASFRLALHF.

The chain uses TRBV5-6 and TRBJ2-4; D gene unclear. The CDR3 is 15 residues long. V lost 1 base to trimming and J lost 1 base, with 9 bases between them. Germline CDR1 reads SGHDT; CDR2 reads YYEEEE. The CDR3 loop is CASSLPGQAKNIQYF. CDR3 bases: TGTGCCAGCAGCTTGCCAGGCCAGGCCAAAAACATTCAGTACTTC.

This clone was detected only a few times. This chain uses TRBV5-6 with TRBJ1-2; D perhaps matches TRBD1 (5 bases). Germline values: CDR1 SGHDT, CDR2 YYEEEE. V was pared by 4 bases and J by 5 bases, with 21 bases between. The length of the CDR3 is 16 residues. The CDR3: CASSAGRLMEGYGYTF. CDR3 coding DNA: TGTGCCAGCAGCGCGGGACGGCTTATGGAGGGGTATGGCTACACCTTC.